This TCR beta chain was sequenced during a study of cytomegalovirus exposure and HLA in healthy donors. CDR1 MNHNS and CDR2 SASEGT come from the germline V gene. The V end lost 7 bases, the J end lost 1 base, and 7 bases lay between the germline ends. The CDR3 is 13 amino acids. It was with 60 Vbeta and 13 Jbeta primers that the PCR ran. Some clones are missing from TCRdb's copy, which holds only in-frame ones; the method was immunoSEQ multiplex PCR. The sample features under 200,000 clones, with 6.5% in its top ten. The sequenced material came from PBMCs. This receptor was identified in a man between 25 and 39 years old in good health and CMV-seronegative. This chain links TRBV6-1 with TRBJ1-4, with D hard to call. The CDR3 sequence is CASNRVTNEKLFF. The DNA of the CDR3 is TGTGCCAGCAATAGAGTAACTAATGAAAAACTGTTTTTT.